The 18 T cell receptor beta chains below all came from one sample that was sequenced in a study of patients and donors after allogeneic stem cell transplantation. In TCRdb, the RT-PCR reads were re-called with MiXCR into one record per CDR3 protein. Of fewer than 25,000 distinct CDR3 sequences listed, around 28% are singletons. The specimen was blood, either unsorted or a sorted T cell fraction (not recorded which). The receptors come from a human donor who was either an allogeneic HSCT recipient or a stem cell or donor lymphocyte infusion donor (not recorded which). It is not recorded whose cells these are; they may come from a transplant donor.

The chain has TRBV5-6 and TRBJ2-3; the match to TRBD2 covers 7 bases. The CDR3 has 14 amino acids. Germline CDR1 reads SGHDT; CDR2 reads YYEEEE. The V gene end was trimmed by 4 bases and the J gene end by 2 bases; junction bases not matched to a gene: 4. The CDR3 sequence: CASSPSGVTDTQYF. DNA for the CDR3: TGTGCCAGCAGCCCCAGCGGGGTCACAGATACGCAGTATTTT.

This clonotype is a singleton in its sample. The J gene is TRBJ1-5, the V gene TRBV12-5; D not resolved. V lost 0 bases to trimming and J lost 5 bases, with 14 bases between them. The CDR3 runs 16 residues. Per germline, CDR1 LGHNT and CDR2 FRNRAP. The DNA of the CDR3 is TGTGCTAGTGGTTTGGTAATGAACATCGAGGATCAGCCCCAGCATTTT. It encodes CASGLVMNIEDQPQHF.

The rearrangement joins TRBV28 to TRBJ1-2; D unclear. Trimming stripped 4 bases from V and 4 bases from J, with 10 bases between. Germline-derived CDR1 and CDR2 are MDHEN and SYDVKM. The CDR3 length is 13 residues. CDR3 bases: TGTGCCAGCAGTTCCGGACGGAGCTATGGCTACACCTTC. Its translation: CASSSGRSYGYTF.

Written as DNA, the CDR3 is TGTGCCAGCAGAAGGACAGTTAACACTGAAGCTTTCTTT. This gives the protein CASRRTVNTEAFF. V gene TRBV6-5 combines with J gene TRBJ1-1; D perhaps matches TRBD1 (6 bases). Trimming removed 6 bases at V and 2 bases at J, with 10 bases between. This CDR3 has 13 residues. Germline V gene data show CDR1 as MNHEY and CDR2 as SVGAGI.

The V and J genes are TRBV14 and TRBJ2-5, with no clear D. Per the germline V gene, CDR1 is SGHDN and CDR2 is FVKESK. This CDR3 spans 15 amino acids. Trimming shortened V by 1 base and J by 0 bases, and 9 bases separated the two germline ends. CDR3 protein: CASSQVGRNQETQYF. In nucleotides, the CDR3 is TGTGCCAGCAGCCAAGTCGGACGGAACCAAGAGACCCAGTACTTC.

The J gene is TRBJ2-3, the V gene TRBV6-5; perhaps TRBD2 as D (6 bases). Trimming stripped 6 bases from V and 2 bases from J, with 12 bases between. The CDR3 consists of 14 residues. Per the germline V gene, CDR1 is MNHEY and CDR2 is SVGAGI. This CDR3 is CASRWGLLTDTQYF. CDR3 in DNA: TGTGCCAGCAGGTGGGGACTCCTCACAGATACGCAGTATTTT.

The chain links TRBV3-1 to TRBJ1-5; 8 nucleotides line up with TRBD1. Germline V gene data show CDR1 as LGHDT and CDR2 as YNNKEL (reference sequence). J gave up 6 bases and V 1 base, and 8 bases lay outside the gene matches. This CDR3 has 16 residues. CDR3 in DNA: TGTGCCAGCAGCCAAGGCAGGACAGGGCTGGGTCAGCCCCAGCATTTT. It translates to CASSQGRTGLGQPQHF.

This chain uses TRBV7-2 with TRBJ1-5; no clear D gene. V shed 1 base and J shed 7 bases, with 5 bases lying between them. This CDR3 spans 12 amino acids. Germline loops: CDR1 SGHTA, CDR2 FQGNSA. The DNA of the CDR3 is TGTGCCAGCAGCTTAGACGAGCAGCCCCAGCATTTT. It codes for CASSLDEQPQHF.

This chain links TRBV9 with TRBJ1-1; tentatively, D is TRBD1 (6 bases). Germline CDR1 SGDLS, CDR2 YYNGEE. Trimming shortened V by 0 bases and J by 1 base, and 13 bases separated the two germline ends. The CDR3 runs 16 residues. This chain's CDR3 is CASSVAPDSQNTEAFF. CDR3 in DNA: TGTGCCAGCAGCGTAGCCCCGGACAGCCAGAACACTGAAGCTTTCTTT.

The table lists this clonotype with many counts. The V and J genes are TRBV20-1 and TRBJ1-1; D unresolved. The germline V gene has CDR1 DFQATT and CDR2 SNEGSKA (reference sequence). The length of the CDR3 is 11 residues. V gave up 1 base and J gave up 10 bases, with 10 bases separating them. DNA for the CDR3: TGCAGTGCTAGAGGTTACTTCGGAGCTTTCTTT. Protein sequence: CSARGYFGAFF.

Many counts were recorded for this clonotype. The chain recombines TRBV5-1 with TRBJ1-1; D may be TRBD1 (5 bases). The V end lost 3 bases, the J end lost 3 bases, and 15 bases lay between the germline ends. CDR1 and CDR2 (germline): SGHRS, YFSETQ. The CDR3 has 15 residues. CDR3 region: CASSSSGKSDTEAFF. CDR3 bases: TGCGCCAGCAGCTCCTCAGGGAAAAGCGACACTGAAGCTTTCTTT.

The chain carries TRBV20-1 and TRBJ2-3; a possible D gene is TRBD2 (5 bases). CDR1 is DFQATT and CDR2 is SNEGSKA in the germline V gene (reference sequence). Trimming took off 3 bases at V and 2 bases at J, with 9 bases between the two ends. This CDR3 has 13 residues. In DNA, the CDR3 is TGCAGTGCTAGGAGGGCGATCACAGATACGCAGTATTTT. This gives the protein CSARRAITDTQYF.

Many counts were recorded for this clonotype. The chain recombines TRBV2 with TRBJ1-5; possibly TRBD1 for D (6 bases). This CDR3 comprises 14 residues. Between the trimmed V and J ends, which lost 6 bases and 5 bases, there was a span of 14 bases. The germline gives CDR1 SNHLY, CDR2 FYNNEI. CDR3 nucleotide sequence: TGTGCCAGCAGATTAGACAGGACCTATCAGCCCCAGCATTTT. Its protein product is CASRLDRTYQPQHF.

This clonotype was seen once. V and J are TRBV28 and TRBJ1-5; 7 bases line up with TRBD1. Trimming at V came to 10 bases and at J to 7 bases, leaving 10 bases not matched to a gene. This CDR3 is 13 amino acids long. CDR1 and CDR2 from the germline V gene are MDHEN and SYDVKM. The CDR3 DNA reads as TGTGCCATCCGCCAGGGGGATTGGCAGCCCCAGCATTTT. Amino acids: CAIRQGDWQPQHF.

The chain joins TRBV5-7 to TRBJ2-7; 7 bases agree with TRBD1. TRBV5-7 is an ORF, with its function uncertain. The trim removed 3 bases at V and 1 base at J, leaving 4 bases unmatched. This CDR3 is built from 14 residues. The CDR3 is CASSWGTVSYEQYF. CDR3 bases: TGTGCCAGCAGCTGGGGGACAGTATCCTACGAGCAGTACTTC.

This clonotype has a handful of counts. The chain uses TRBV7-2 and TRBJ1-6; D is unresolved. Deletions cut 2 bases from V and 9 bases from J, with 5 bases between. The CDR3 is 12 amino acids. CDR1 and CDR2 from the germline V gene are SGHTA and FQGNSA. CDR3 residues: CASSLNGSPLHF. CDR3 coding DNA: TGTGCCAGCAGCTTAAATGGTTCACCCCTCCACTTT.

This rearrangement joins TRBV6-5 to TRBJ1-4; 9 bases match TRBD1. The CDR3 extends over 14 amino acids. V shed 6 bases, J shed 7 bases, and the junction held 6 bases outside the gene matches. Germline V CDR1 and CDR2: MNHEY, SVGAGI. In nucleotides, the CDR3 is TGTGCCAGCAGGAAACAGGGGGCTGGTGAAAAACTGTTTTTT. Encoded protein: CASRKQGAGEKLFF.

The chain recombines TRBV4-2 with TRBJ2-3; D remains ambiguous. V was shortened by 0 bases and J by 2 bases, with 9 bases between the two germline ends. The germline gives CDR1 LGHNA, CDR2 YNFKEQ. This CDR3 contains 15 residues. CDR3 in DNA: TGTGCCAGCAGCCAAGATGGGCACTTCACAGATACGCAGTATTTT. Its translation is CASSQDGHFTDTQYF.